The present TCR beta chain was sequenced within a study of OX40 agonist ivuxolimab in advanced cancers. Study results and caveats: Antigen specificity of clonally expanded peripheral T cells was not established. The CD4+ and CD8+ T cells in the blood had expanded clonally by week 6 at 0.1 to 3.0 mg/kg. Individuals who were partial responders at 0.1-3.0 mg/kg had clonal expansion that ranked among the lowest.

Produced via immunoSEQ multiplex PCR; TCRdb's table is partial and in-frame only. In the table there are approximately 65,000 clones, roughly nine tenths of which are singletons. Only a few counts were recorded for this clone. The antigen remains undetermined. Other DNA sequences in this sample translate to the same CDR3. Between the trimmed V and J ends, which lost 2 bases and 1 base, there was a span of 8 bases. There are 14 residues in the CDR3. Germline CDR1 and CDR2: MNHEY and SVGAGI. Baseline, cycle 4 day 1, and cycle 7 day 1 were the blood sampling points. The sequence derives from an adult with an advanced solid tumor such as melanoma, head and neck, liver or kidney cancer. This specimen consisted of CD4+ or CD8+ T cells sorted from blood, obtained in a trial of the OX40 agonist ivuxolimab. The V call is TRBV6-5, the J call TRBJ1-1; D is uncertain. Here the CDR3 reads CASSYPGRNTEAFF. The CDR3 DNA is TGTGCCAGCAGTTACCCTGGACGGAACACTGAAGCTTTCTTT.